The 15 T cell receptor beta chains below were found in one sample sequenced in a study of regulatory T cells in long-lasting Graves disease. Researchers made TCR beta libraries by using iRepertoire HTBI primers and running Arm-PCR on CDR3 regions. TCRdb re-analysed the multiplex PCR reads in MiXCR, keeping a single row per CDR3 protein. The sample shows 600,000 to 650,000 distinct CDR3 sequences, approximately 15% of them seen only once. Time point defined: newly diagnosed GD, antithyroid drugs for less than 3 months. Following extraction of RNA from PBMCs, that RNA was used to make the TCR library. This sample also appeared in a second study, on T cells in Graves' hyperthyroidism and ophthalmopathy.

Sequenced material: peripheral blood mononuclear cells (PBMCs), taken at new diagnosis, from a patient treated with antithyroid drugs. The receptors were gathered from a woman between 25 and 40 years old with Graves disease.

This clonotype was seen repeatedly, ten times or more. CDR3 sequence reads: CASRDQGGEQYF. The CDR3 nucleotides read TGCGCCAGCAGAGATCAGGGTGGCGAGCAGTACTTC. V is TRBV5-1 and J is TRBJ2-7, with D perhaps TRBD1 (5 bases). Trimming took off 5 bases at V and 6 bases at J, with 12 bases between the two ends. The germline V gene has CDR1 SGHRS and CDR2 YFSETQ. The CDR3 is made up of 12 amino acids. Full variable domain (outside the CDR3, taken from reference TRBV5-1 and TRBJ2-7): KAGVTQTPRYLIKTRGQQVTLSCSPISGHRSVSWYQQTPGQGLQFLFEYFSETQRNKGNFPGRFSGRQFSNSRSEMNVSTLELGDSALYLCASRDQGGEQYFGPGTRLTVT.

This clonotype has a handful of counts. This chain connects TRBV6-2 or TRBV6-3 to TRBJ2-3; D uncertain. The CDR3 runs to 13 residues. V was pared by 0 bases and J by 6 bases, with 7 bases between. Germline values: CDR1 MNHEY, CDR2 SVGEGT. CDR3 bases: TGTGCCAGCAGTTACTCGATACTGGATACGCAGTATTTT. Protein: CASSYSILDTQYF.

There are a few counts of this clonotype. The V and J genes are TRBV3-1 and TRBJ2-1; D possibly uses TRBD1 or TRBD2 (5 bases each). With 1 base removed from V and 6 bases from J, the gap between germline ends came to 10 bases. The CDR3 sequence is 14 residues long. The germline gives CDR1 LGHDT, CDR2 YNNKEL (reference sequence). The CDR3 nucleotides read TGTGCCAGCAGCCAAGTTTCAGGGACCAATGAGCAGTTCTTC. This sequence encodes CASSQVSGTNEQFF.

This clonotype has ten or more counts. The chain carries TRBV2 and TRBJ1-6; no firm D call. V was clipped by 6 bases and J by 10 bases, with 7 bases between them. CDR3 length equals 11 residues. Germline-derived CDR1 and CDR2 are SNHLY and FYNNEI. CDR3 DNA sequence: TGTGCCAGCAGGAGAGAGTCACCCCTCCACTTT. Translating gives CASRRESPLHF.

The table lists this clonotype with many counts. V and J are TRBV27 and TRBJ2-2; tentatively, D is TRBD1 (6 bases). The V end was cut by 8 bases, the J end by 6 bases, with 22 bases between. Germline CDR1 is MNHEY and CDR2 is SMNVEV (reference sequence). CDR3 length: 16 amino acids. The CDR3 is CASRKLTGRQAGELFF. The DNA of the CDR3 is TGTGCCAGCCGCAAGCTAACAGGGAGACAGGCCGGGGAGCTGTTTTTT.

In its sample, this clonotype was seen many times. The chain recombines TRBV3-1 with TRBJ1-1; D not certain. Germline CDR1 is LGHDT and CDR2 is YNNKEL (reference sequence). V was clipped by 3 bases and J by 0 bases, with 11 bases between them. The CDR3 is made up of 15 amino acids. The CDR3 nucleotides read TGTGCCAGCAGCCAGTTGACCAGAATGAACACTGAAGCTTTCTTT. Its translation is CASSQLTRMNTEAFF.

There are a few counts of this clonotype. One base away lies a much larger clone, so this may be a sequencing read error. This chain joins TRBV7-9 and TRBJ2-1, with D unresolved. The DNA end is a closer match to TRBJ2-5, so the J assignment may be wrong. The CDR3 runs to 15 residues. Germline CDR1 is SEHNR and CDR2 is FQNEAQ (reference sequence). This CDR3 is CASSFRAFVQETQYF. DNA of the CDR3: TGTGCCAGCAGCTTCCGGGCCTTCGTCCAAGAGACCCAGTACTTC.

The genes are TRBV15 and TRBJ2-1, with 7 nucleotides matching TRBD1. The CDR3 is 14 amino acids. The trim removed 2 bases at V and 7 bases at J, leaving 5 bases unmatched. Germline-derived CDR1 and CDR2 are LNHNV and YYDKDF (reference sequence). DNA for the CDR3: TGTGCCACCAGCAGATCCGGGACAGTTAATGAGCAGTTCTTC. This codes for CATSRSGTVNEQFF. The whole variable domain, remainder taken from reference TRBV15 and TRBJ2-1, is DAMVIQNPRYQVTQFGKPVTLSCSQTLNHNVMYWYQQKSSQAPKLLFHYYDKDFNNEADTPDNFQSRRPNTSFCFLDIRSPGLGDTAMYLCATSRSGTVNEQFFGPGTRLTVL.

The sample holds one count of this clonotype. This chain joins TRBV6-4 and TRBJ2-3; D is ambiguous. Germline lookup yields CDR1 MRHNA and CDR2 SNTAGT. This CDR3 spans 16 amino acids. V was pared by 5 bases and J by 1 base, with 16 bases between. The CDR3 DNA sequence: TGTGCCAGCAGTAGTTACCTTGGGTCGGGCACAGATACGCAGTATTTT. Its protein is CASSSYLGSGTDTQYF.

This rearrangement joins TRBV6-2 or TRBV6-3 to TRBJ2-1; 10 positions agree with TRBD2. J was trimmed by 9 bases and V by 7 bases; bases with no gene match: 6. The germline CDR1 and CDR2 sequences are MNHEY and SVGEGT. This CDR3 contains 13 residues. The chain's CDR3 is CASKASGRTEQFF. Here the CDR3 DNA reads TGTGCCAGCAAGGCTAGCGGGAGAACTGAGCAGTTCTTC.

The chain joins TRBV5-1 to TRBJ1-2; D is unclear. Germline assignment: CDR1 SGHRS and CDR2 YFSETQ. Trimming took off 2 bases at V and 8 bases at J, with 19 bases between the two ends. The CDR3 spans 15 residues. CDR3: CASSLGGSLSGGYTF. CDR3 sequence (DNA): TGCGCCAGCAGCTTAGGCGGCTCCCTATCGGGGGGCTACACCTTC.

The CDR3 region has the DNA TGTGCCAGCAGTTCTGACAGATACACCGGGGAGCTGTTTTTT. Its translation: CASSSDRYTGELFF. This chain connects TRBV28 to TRBJ2-2; maybe TRBD1 (5 bases). The CDR3 runs to 14 residues. The germline V and J ends were trimmed by 4 bases and 3 bases, with 9 bases remaining between them. Germline V gene data show CDR1 as MDHEN and CDR2 as SYDVKM.

This clonotype was counted many times. V and J are TRBV12-3 or TRBV12-4 and TRBJ1-5, with TRBD1 matching 7 bases. The length of the CDR3 is 13 residues. The CDR3 reads CASARQGDQPQHF. In DNA form, the CDR3 reads TGTGCTTCAGCACGACAGGGCGATCAGCCCCAGCATTTT.

This chain connects TRBV19 to TRBJ2-1, with TRBD2 matching 9 bases. This CDR3 is built from 14 residues. V shed 5 bases and J 8 bases; nucleotides not matched to a gene: 7. Looked up from germline, CDR1 is LNHDA and CDR2 is SQIVND (reference sequence). DNA for the CDR3: TGTGCCAGTAGTTTGGTAGCGGGAGACTATGAGCAGTTCTTC. Translated: CASSLVAGDYEQFF.

Points on this clonotype: With a much larger clone just one base away, this may be a read error. V is TRBV7-2 and J is TRBJ2-7; the D is unclear. This CDR3 region has 13 residues. Germline CDR1 SGHTA, CDR2 FQGNSA. V was shortened by 4 bases and J by 5 bases, with 12 bases between the two germline ends. CDR3 protein: CASSSQDDHEQYF. CDR3 in DNA: TGTGCCAGCAGCTCCCAGGACGACCACGAGCAGTACTTC.